The 22 T cell receptor beta chains in this list originate from one sample, sequenced in a study of shared T cell receptors in the human thymus. Profiling relied on immunoSEQ multiplex PCR, and the TCRdb table lists in-frame clones only, not all of them. The table records hundreds of thousands of clones, more than 75% of them present only once. This same sample was also taken into another study, of human thymus T cells.

The sequenced sample was thymocytes. These receptors all stem from a boy less than two years old with a congenital heart defect.

The CDR3 nucleotides are TGTGCCAGTGGAAACCGGGACAGGGTAAGACGCGAGCAGTACTTC. Amino acids: CASGNRDRVRREQYF. The chain uses TRBV27 and TRBJ2-7, with 9 bases matching TRBD1. Unmatched junction bases numbered 15, after V lost 9 bases and J lost 6 bases. Germline V gives CDR1 MNHEY, CDR2 SMNVEV (reference sequence). The CDR3 sequence is 15 residues long.

The V call is TRBV10-1, the J call TRBJ2-2; TRBD1 agrees at 9 bases. CDR1 and CDR2 from the germline V gene are WNHNN and SYGVQD (reference sequence). V lost 10 bases and J lost 3; bases outside the gene matches: 6. The CDR3 is made up of 14 amino acids. CDR3 bases: TGCGCCACCAGGACAGGGGCTTACACCGGGGAGCTGTTTTTT. The encoded protein is CATRTGAYTGELFF.

The chain joins TRBV27 to TRBJ1-1, with a possible D match to TRBD1 (5 bases). Trimming shortened V by 2 bases and J by 11 bases, and 12 bases separated the two germline ends. CDR3 length equals 12 residues. CDR1 and CDR2 from the germline V gene are MNHEY and SMNVEV (reference sequence). Here the CDR3 DNA reads TGTGCCAGCAGTTTAGGGTCAGGGCAGGCTTTCTTT. Its translation is CASSLGSGQAFF.

The gene calls are TRBV7-2 and TRBJ1-1; 7 bases align to TRBD1. Germline CDR1 is SGHTA and CDR2 is FQGNSA. V shed 1 base and J 0 bases; nucleotides not matched to a gene: 11. This CDR3 has 18 residues. CDR3 amino acids: CASSLGYHRGVMNTEAFF. CDR3 coding DNA: TGTGCCAGCAGCTTAGGATACCACAGGGGCGTCATGAACACTGAAGCTTTCTTT.

The chain employs TRBV9 and TRBJ2-7, with D possibly TRBD2 on 6 matching bases. Germline CDR1 SGDLS, CDR2 YYNGEE. CDR3 length: 15 residues. Trimming removed 4 bases from V and 2 bases from J, with 16 bases in between. The CDR3 protein is CASSPTRGSAYEQYF. CDR3 nucleotide sequence: TGTGCCAGCAGCCCTACCCGGGGGTCAGCCTACGAGCAGTACTTC.

The chain carries TRBV28 and TRBJ1-5; tentative D call: TRBD1 (6 bases). V was trimmed by 6 bases and J by 0 bases, leaving 18 bases between them. Germline V gives CDR1 MDHEN, CDR2 SYDVKM. This CDR3 has 17 amino acids. The CDR3 sequence: CASSSTGQLYSNQPQHF. In DNA form, the CDR3 reads TGTGCCAGCAGCTCCACCGGACAGCTCTATAGCAATCAGCCCCAGCATTTT.

This clone has only one observation. This chain connects TRBV11-1 to TRBJ1-1; TRBD1 might be the D (6 bases). V was clipped by 3 bases and J by 4 bases, with 12 bases between them. Germline V gene data show CDR1 as SGHAT and CDR2 as FQDESV (reference sequence). The CDR3 is 14 amino acids. The CDR3 DNA reads as TGTGCCAGCAGCTTCCAGGGGCGAATCACTGAAGCTTTCTTT. As protein: CASSFQGRITEAFF.

The chain links TRBV6-5 to TRBJ1-5; D may be TRBD1 (6 bases). The CDR3 has 14 amino acids. Trimming cost V 9 bases and J 3 bases, with 15 bases left between them. The germline CDR1 and CDR2 sequences are MNHEY and SVGAGI. The CDR3 DNA sequence: TGTGCCAGTAGAGGAACAGGGTTCAATCAGCCCCAGCATTTT. Amino acid sequence: CASRGTGFNQPQHF.

The chain links TRBV7-2 to TRBJ1-5, with D unresolved. CDR1 is SGHTA and CDR2 is FQGNSA in the germline V gene. The V end was cut by 4 bases, the J end by 7 bases, with 20 bases between. The CDR3 loop spans 16 amino acids. The CDR3: CASSYSGRWAWQPQHF. DNA for the CDR3: TGTGCCAGCAGCTACTCCGGCAGGTGGGCATGGCAGCCCCAGCATTTT.

This clone was observed once. The chain has TRBV7-2 and TRBJ2-2, with 16 bases lining up with TRBD2. The CDR3 runs 19 residues. CDR1 is SGHTA and CDR2 is FQGNSA in the germline V gene. V was pared by 5 bases and J by 4 bases, with 10 bases of the junction left unmatched. CDR3 residues: CASSPEGTSGRVGTGELFF. The CDR3 DNA is TGTGCCAGCAGCCCAGAGGGGACTAGCGGGAGGGTGGGCACCGGGGAGCTGTTTTTT.

This chain joins TRBV18 and TRBJ2-7, with D perhaps matching TRBD1 or TRBD2 (6 bases each). This CDR3 region has 15 residues. The germline V gene has CDR1 KGHSH and CDR2 LQKENI. Trimming removed 6 bases at V and 4 bases at J, with 19 bases between. The CDR3 reads CASSPGASVRYEQYF. The CDR3 bases are TGTGCCAGCTCCCCAGGGGCTAGCGTCCGTTACGAGCAGTACTTC.

In DNA, the CDR3 is TGCGCCAGCAACCGTATTTCTCTAGCGTCCAACACAGATACGCAGTATTTT. Its translation is CASNRISLASNTDTQYF. The chain joins TRBV5-1 to TRBJ2-3; TRBD2 might be the D (6 bases). V dropped 6 bases and J dropped 2 bases, with 22 bases sitting between them. Germline loops: CDR1 SGHRS, CDR2 YFSETQ. The CDR3 length is 17 residues.

V and J are TRBV7-9 and TRBJ2-1; the match to TRBD2 covers 8 bases. J was trimmed by 12 bases and V by 2 bases; bases with no gene match: 15. Germline V CDR1 and CDR2: SEHNR, FQNEAQ (reference sequence). The CDR3 has 16 residues. The CDR3 region is CASSLPTPTGRGVQFF. Written as DNA, the CDR3 is TGTGCCAGCAGCTTACCAACTCCAACAGGGCGGGGGGTGCAGTTCTTC. The full variable domain, in which reference TRBV7-9 and TRBJ2-1 provide the parts outside the CDR3, is DTGVSQNPRHKITKRGQNVTFRCDPISEHNRLYWYRQTLGQGPEFLTYFQNEAQLEKSRLLSDRFSAERPKGSFSTLEIQRTEQGDSAMYLCASSLPTPTGRGVQFFGPGTRLTVL.

The CDR3 bases are TGCGCCAGCAGCTTAACAGGGGTCCAGCGGGAGGGCCTGGGATCGTCTGGGGCCAACGTCCTGACTTTC. It specifies CASSLTGVQREGLGSSGANVLTF. The chain joins TRBV5-1 to TRBJ2-6, with 10 bases fitting TRBD2. The germline V gene has CDR1 SGHRS and CDR2 YFSETQ. The CDR3 runs 23 residues. V trimming: 2 bases; J trimming: 1 base; junction bases outside the gene matches: 21.

The chain employs TRBV7-9 and TRBJ1-1; D gene unclear. There are 14 residues in the CDR3. Trimming removed 5 bases from V and 1 base from J, with 11 bases in between. The germline V gene encodes CDR1 SEHNR and CDR2 FQNEAQ (reference sequence). The CDR3 spells CASSPTRPNTEAFF. DNA of the CDR3: TGTGCCAGCAGCCCGACAAGACCGAACACTGAAGCTTTCTTT.

The rearrangement joins TRBV7-8 to TRBJ1-6; TRBD1 matches at 8 bases. Germline lookup yields CDR1 SGHVS and CDR2 FQNEAQ. This CDR3 has 15 residues. V lost 4 bases to trimming and J lost 9 bases; unmatched junction nucleotides: 8. The CDR3 loop is CASSSRTGRTSPLHF. The DNA of the CDR3 is TGTGCCAGCAGCTCCCGGACAGGGAGGACTTCACCCCTCCACTTT.

V usage is TRBV7-2 and J usage is TRBJ1-1; D may be TRBD1 (6 bases). Germline loops: CDR1 SGHTA, CDR2 FQGNSA. V shed 4 bases and J shed 1 base, with 13 bases lying between them. CDR3 length: 15 amino acids. The CDR3 reads CASSSQRDTNTEAFF. The CDR3 DNA follows: TGTGCCAGCAGCTCCCAACGGGACACGAACACTGAAGCTTTCTTT. Looking up the rest from reference TRBV7-2 and TRBJ1-1 gives the full variable domain: GAGVSQSPSNKVTEKGKDVELRCDPISGHTALYWYRQSLGQGLEFLIYFQGNSAPDKSGLPSDRFSAERTGGSVSTLTIQRTQQEDSAVYLCASSSQRDTNTEAFFGQGTRLTVV.

The chain has TRBV19 and TRBJ1-5; D gene uncertain. This CDR3 has 17 residues. The V and J ends lost 3 bases and 0 bases respectively, with 15 bases between them. Per germline, CDR1 LNHDA and CDR2 SQIVND (reference sequence). The CDR3 DNA reads as TGTGCCAGTAGTATCTGGGCTGAAAACCTTAGCAATCAGCCCCAGCATTTT. This gives the protein CASSIWAENLSNQPQHF.

The chain employs TRBV28 and TRBJ1-1; D is unclear. Germline V gives CDR1 MDHEN, CDR2 SYDVKM. Deletions cut 6 bases from V and 0 bases from J, with 11 bases between. The CDR3 sequence is 14 residues long. CDR3 coding DNA: TGTGCCAGCAGGGATCAGGTCCTGAACACTGAAGCTTTCTTT. Encoded protein: CASRDQVLNTEAFF.

The chain recombines TRBV30 with TRBJ2-6; a possible D gene is TRBD2 (6 bases). The V gene lost 3 bases and the J gene lost 4 bases, with 22 bases spanning the gap. The CDR3 extends over 18 amino acids. Germline V gene data show CDR1 as GTSNPN and CDR2 as SVGIG (reference sequence). CDR3 amino acids: CAWSALGKPRGGANVLTF. CDR3 sequence (DNA): TGTGCCTGGAGCGCCTTGGGGAAACCTCGGGGGGGGGCCAACGTCCTGACTTTC.

The chain carries TRBV4-3 and TRBJ2-1; 14 bases line up with TRBD2. Germline CDR1 is LGHNA and CDR2 is YSLEER. V dropped 3 bases and J dropped 7; count of bases not matched to a gene: 5. The CDR3 consists of 16 residues. CDR3: CASSQARLAGGNEQFF. The CDR3 DNA follows: TGCGCCAGCAGCCAGGCAAGACTAGCGGGGGGGAATGAGCAGTTCTTC.

This clone was detected a few times. The chain links TRBV4-3 to TRBJ1-5; D is undetermined. Germline V gives CDR1 LGHNA, CDR2 YSLEER. This CDR3 spans 15 amino acids. V shed 5 bases and J shed 0 bases, with 11 bases lying between them. Here the CDR3 DNA reads TGCGCCAGCAGCAGGCAGGCCTCTAGCAATCAGCCCCAGCATTTT. It yields the protein CASSRQASSNQPQHF.